This T cell receptor (beta chain) is from a study of breast tumors, draining lymph nodes, adjacent tissues (dated by TCRdb to the mid-2010s). General notes on the study: TCR beta repertoires were compared across tumor, adjacent nontumor tissue and axillary lymph nodes obtained from breast cancer patients. The study was designed to assess the relationships and possible T-cell exchange between tumor, surrounding tissue and draining lymph node repertoires in human breast cancer.

Sequencing instrument: Illumina HiSeq 2000. TCR beta chain libraries were generated by multiplex PCR amplification. High-throughput sequencing was used to analyze the amplified TCR beta chain products. The public reads were run again by TCRdb, first through fastp at Q25 and then through MiXCR, and only productive beta chains were kept. Identical CDR3 protein sequences are pooled into one entry, listed with their most common genes and DNA. This sample is represented by approximately 250,000 distinct CDR3 sequences; about 34% of them were singletons. 3% to 4% of the sample belongs to the ten largest clones. A remark on this clonotype: The clone's antigen remains unknown. A much larger clone differs from this one at a single base, so this may be a read error. The conserved phenylalanine or tryptophan normally closing the CDR3 is absent here, so this likely arose from a read error.

The CDR3 extends over 13 residues, inclusive of both ends. Only the CDR3 region is kept as DNA, spanning 39 bases read in frame from base 1. The CDR1 and CDR2 encoded by the germline V gene (reference sequence) are LGHDT and YNNKEL. Deletion took 6 bases off V and 4 bases off J, with a span of 12 bases between the germline ends. The lymph node samples were taken from the axillary draining lymph nodes of breast cancer patients. The paper's findings and limits, for the study overall: Tumor and nontumor tissue repertoires were found to be significantly more similar in luminal-like than in basal-like breast cancer. The data were considered consistent with most tumor T cells being derived from the lymph node and subsequently expanding within tumor tissue. T-cell repertoire diversity in tumors was found to be lower than in lymph nodes but higher than in nontumor tissue, and preferential V and J gene usage was observed. The conclusion that tumor T cells originate in lymph nodes was framed as consistent with a hypothesis rather than directly demonstrated.

Sequenced: axillary lymph node tissue. The origin of this receptor is a female donor with breast cancer. Some clones in this sample may be carry-over from other donors' samples. The chain is made from TRBV3-1 and TRBJ1-2; 5 matching bases give a weak D call of TRBD1. The CDR3 protein is CASSYLTAYGYTL. The DNA sequence reads TGTGCCAGCAGTTACCTGACAGCCTATGGCTACACCCTC.